This TCR beta chain was identified in a study of cytomegalovirus exposure and HLA in healthy donors. General observations from the study: The study designated over 150 TCR beta chains cytomegalovirus-associated. CMV antigen specificity of a few CMV-associated chains was confirmed in vitro.

Assay: immunoSEQ multiplex PCR; the TCRdb copy retains only in-frame clones and omits some. The repertoire holds about 66,000 clones, around 97% seen once, with around 1.5% in the top ten. A word on this clone: Its matching antigen is unknown.

While the first cohort had some 700 subjects, the donors belonged to the separate validation cohort of about 120 subjects. Sequenced material: PBMCs. The TCR originated in a woman aged 18-29 years in good health and CMV-seropositive.

CDR3 sequence reads: CASSVPDTGELFF. CDR3 DNA sequence: TGTGCCAGCAGCGTCCCGGACACCGGGGAGCTGTTTTTT. This sequence joins TRBV9 and TRBJ2-2; D is uncertain. The V end lost 2 bases, the J end lost 3 bases, and 5 bases lay between the germline ends. CDR3 length: 13 residues. Germline V gene data show CDR1 as SGDLS and CDR2 as YYNGEE.